One sample yielded the 29 T cell receptor beta chains listed below, sequenced in a study of T cell responses to AZD1222 COVID-19 vaccine. The data were produced by immunoSEQ multiplex PCR, yet TCRdb's version contains in-frame clones alone and is incomplete. The table includes roughly 150,000 clones, less than 95% detected once. This sample comprised peripheral blood, obtained on day 0 of AZD1222 vaccination. Receptors originate from an adult in good health.

The V gene is TRBV11-2, the J gene TRBJ2-7; D is uncertain. The CDR3 covers 13 residues. The ends were cut back, 8 bases at V and 1 base at J, with 12 bases in the middle. Germline V gene sequence: CDR1 SGHAT, CDR2 FQNNGV. As DNA, the CDR3 is TGTGCCAGCGTCCGAATCGGGTCCTACGAGCAGTACTTC. The encoded protein is CASVRIGSYEQYF.

The rearrangement joins TRBV11-2 to TRBJ1-6; D is possibly TRBD1 (5 bases). V was trimmed by 1 base and J by 5 bases, leaving 12 bases between them. The CDR3 totals 16 residues. Germline V CDR1 and CDR2: SGHAT, FQNNGV. The CDR3 DNA is TGTGCCAGCAGCTTAGGAGGGGCCAGAGATAATTCACCCCTCCACTTT. It translates to CASSLGGARDNSPLHF.

The gene calls are TRBV27 and TRBJ2-1, with 11 bases matching TRBD2. J was trimmed by 9 bases and V by 6 bases; bases with no gene match: 7. CDR3 length equals 14 residues. CDR1 is MNHEY, CDR2 SMNVEV, per germline (reference sequence). The CDR3 coding sequence is TGTGCCAGCAGGCGACTAGCGGGAACTGTTGAGCAGTTCTTC. It translates to CASRRLAGTVEQFF.

The V call is TRBV28, the J call TRBJ1-6; 7 nucleotides line up with TRBD1. The germline CDR1 and CDR2 sequences are MDHEN and SYDVKM. Trimming took 6 bases from V and 5 from J; bases not matched to a gene: 7. The CDR3 consists of 15 residues. CDR3 nucleotide sequence: TGTGCCAGCAGCCTTACCGGGACAGATAATTCACCCCTCCACTTT. This gives the protein CASSLTGTDNSPLHF.

This clone was recorded only once. V is TRBV7-6 and J is TRBJ2-7; 14 bases fit TRBD2. Germline V gene data show CDR1 as SGHVS and CDR2 as FNYEAQ. V lost 1 base and J lost 0; bases outside the gene matches: 2. The CDR3 is 17 amino acids. The CDR3 DNA reads TGTGCCAGCAGCTTAGGGACTAGCGGGAGGTACTCCTACGAGCAGTACTTC. This translates into CASSLGTSGRYSYEQYF.

The rearrangement uses TRBV18 and TRBJ1-2; D perhaps matches TRBD1 (5 bases). There are 14 residues in the CDR3. Per germline, CDR1 KGHSH and CDR2 LQKENI. V lost 2 bases and J lost 5, with 12 bases in between. DNA of the CDR3: TGTGCCAGCTCACCAACAGACAGCCTTTATGGCTACACCTTC. It codes for CASSPTDSLYGYTF.

This rearrangement joins TRBV11-2 to TRBJ2-7; perhaps D is TRBD1 or TRBD2 (6 bases each). The V and J ends lost 3 bases and 3 bases respectively, with 18 bases between them. CDR3 length: 16 residues. Germline lookup yields CDR1 SGHAT and CDR2 FQNNGV. DNA of the CDR3: TGTGCCAGCAGCTTTATTGGGGGGCTTATAGACTACGAGCAGTACTTC. It yields the protein CASSFIGGLIDYEQYF.

The rearrangement joins TRBV7-3 to TRBJ2-6; perhaps TRBD2 as D (5 bases). The CDR3 spans 15 residues. V lost 2 bases to trimming and J lost 4 bases, with 9 bases between them. The germline V gene encodes CDR1 SGHTA and CDR2 FQGTGA. Here the CDR3 DNA reads TGTGCCAGCAGCTTAGAGGGAACCGGGGCCAACGTCCTGACTTTC. Amino acid sequence: CASSLEGTGANVLTF.

In DNA, the CDR3 is TGTGCCAGCCAACAACACTACAGGGACTCTGAGCAGTTCTTC. As protein: CASQQHYRDSEQFF. V is TRBV18 and J is TRBJ2-1; D tentatively fits TRBD1 or TRBD2 (6 bases each). V was trimmed by 8 bases and J by 9 bases, leaving 20 bases between them. CDR3 length: 14 residues. Germline loops: CDR1 KGHSH, CDR2 LQKENI.

The chain has TRBV3-1 (or the pseudogene TRBV3-2) and TRBJ2-1, with D perhaps TRBD1 or TRBD2 (5 bases each). The CDR3 loop spans 13 amino acids. Germline V CDR1 and CDR2: LGHDT, YNNKEL (reference sequence). V shed 3 bases and J shed 8 bases, with 11 bases lying between them. The CDR3 here is CASSHRGEDEQFF. The CDR3, as DNA: TGTGCCAGCAGCCATAGGGGAGAGGATGAGCAGTTCTTC.

This sequence joins TRBV4-2 and TRBJ2-7, with 13 bases aligning to TRBD2. Germline V gene sequence: CDR1 LGHNA, CDR2 YNFKEQ. CDR3 length equals 17 residues. After removal of 1 base from V and 1 base from J, the junction contained 4 bases not matched to a gene. CDR3 nucleotide sequence: TGTGCCAGCAGCCAAGCCCCGGGACTAGCGGGGTCCTACGAGCAGTACTTC. Protein: CASSQAPGLAGSYEQYF.

The chain has TRBV19 and TRBJ1-5; D remains ambiguous. This CDR3 is built from 15 residues. Germline V gene sequence: CDR1 LNHDA, CDR2 SQIVND (reference sequence). V lost 6 bases and J 4 bases, leaving 16 bases between the germline ends. CDR3 region: CASRWEGLGNQPQHF. The CDR3 DNA reads TGTGCCAGTAGATGGGAGGGTTTGGGGAATCAGCCCCAGCATTTT. Looking up the rest from reference TRBV19 and TRBJ1-5 gives the full variable domain: DGGITQSPKYLFRKEGQNVTLSCEQNLNHDAMYWYRQDPGQGLRLIYYSQIVNDFQKGDIAEGYSVSREKKESFPLTVTSAQKNPTAFYLCASRWEGLGNQPQHFGDGTRLSIL.

The chain has TRBV7-9 and TRBJ2-3, with 9 bases matching TRBD2. CDR3 length: 16 amino acids. Per germline, CDR1 SEHNR and CDR2 FQNEAQ (reference sequence). After removal of 3 bases from V and 1 base from J, the junction contained 5 bases not matched to a gene. Written as DNA, the CDR3 is TGTGCCAGCAGCTTCACTAGCGGGTCCCGCACAGATACGCAGTATTTT. Its translation: CASSFTSGSRTDTQYF.

This chain connects TRBV5-4 to TRBJ2-7, with 9 positions matching TRBD1. Germline V gene sequence: CDR1 SGHNT, CDR2 YYREEE (reference sequence). The V gene end was trimmed by 2 bases and the J gene end by 5 bases; junction bases not matched to a gene: 5. The CDR3 runs 14 residues. CDR3 DNA sequence: TGTGCCAGCAGCTTAGGGGGACAGGGAAACGAGCAGTACTTC. Encoded protein: CASSLGGQGNEQYF.

This clone has just one count. V and J are TRBV28 and TRBJ2-7, with no clear D. Trimming took 1 base from V and 4 from J, leaving 8 bases between them. Germline loops: CDR1 MDHEN, CDR2 SYDVKM. This CDR3 is built from 13 residues. In nucleotides, the CDR3 is TGTGCCAGCAGTTTATCCCCCGTTTACGAGCAGTACTTC. It specifies CASSLSPVYEQYF.

The rearrangement uses TRBV20-1 and TRBJ1-2; no clear D. Germline CDR1 DFQATT, CDR2 SNEGSKA (reference sequence). Trimming shortened V by 3 bases and J by 7 bases, and 15 bases separated the two germline ends. The CDR3 has 13 amino acids. CDR3 coding DNA: TGCAGTGCTAGTATGGAACAGTTTCGTGGCTACACCTTC. It yields the protein CSASMEQFRGYTF.

V gene TRBV7-3 combines with J gene TRBJ1-1; D is unclear. Trimming removed 5 bases from V and 0 bases from J, with 10 bases in between. Germline V CDR1 and CDR2: SGHTA, FQGTGA. The CDR3 contains 14 residues. CDR3 in DNA: TGTGCCAGCAGCCCATCTGAGGTGAACACTGAAGCTTTCTTT. Residues: CASSPSEVNTEAFF.

The chain is built from TRBV27 and TRBJ2-7, with D tentatively TRBD1 (6 bases). The CDR3 extends over 13 amino acids. Looked up from germline, CDR1 is MNHEY and CDR2 is SMNVEV (reference sequence). V lost 5 bases and J lost 3, with 11 bases in between. CDR3: CASSPGDNYEQYF. In DNA, the CDR3 is TGTGCCAGCAGTCCCGGGGACAACTACGAGCAGTACTTC.

V gene TRBV16 combines with J gene TRBJ1-1, with D possibly being TRBD1 (5 bases). Germline CDR1 and CDR2: KGHSY and FQNENV. The CDR3 extends over 13 amino acids. The V end was cut by 0 bases, the J end by 3 bases, with 5 bases between. CDR3 sequence (DNA): TGTGCCAGCAGCCAATCCAGGGACACTGAAGCTTTCTTT. Residues: CASSQSRDTEAFF.

The V gene is TRBV7-9, the J gene TRBJ1-1; D gene uncertain. Per germline, CDR1 SEHNR and CDR2 FQNEAQ (reference sequence). This CDR3 contains 15 residues. V was pared by 6 bases and J by 0 bases, with 14 bases between. Here the CDR3 DNA reads TGTGCCAGCAGTCGAAGGGCCGGGGTGAACACTGAAGCTTTCTTT. This codes for CASSRRAGVNTEAFF. Using reference TRBV7-9 and TRBJ1-1 for the parts outside the CDR3, the full variable domain is DTGVSQNPRHKITKRGQNVTFRCDPISEHNRLYWYRQTLGQGPEFLTYFQNEAQLEKSRLLSDRFSAERPKGSFSTLEIQRTEQGDSAMYLCASSRRAGVNTEAFFGQGTRLTVV.

The gene calls are TRBV27 and TRBJ1-5; tentatively, D is TRBD1 (6 bases). Germline CDR1 and CDR2: MNHEY and SMNVEV (reference sequence). The CDR3 runs to 15 residues. Trimming left V 1 base short and J 3 bases short, with 10 bases between. CDR3 loop: CASSLLGGANQPQHF. The DNA for the CDR3 is TGTGCCAGCAGTTTATTAGGGGGGGCCAATCAGCCCCAGCATTTT.

This chain links TRBV11-2 with TRBJ2-1, with 13 bases identical to TRBD2. V lost 4 bases and J lost 7; bases outside the gene matches: 7. CDR3 size: 16 residues. CDR1 and CDR2 from the germline V gene are SGHAT and FQNNGV. DNA of the CDR3: TGTGCCAGCAGCTCAACTAGCGGGAGGGGAATTAATGAGCAGTTCTTC. It yields the protein CASSSTSGRGINEQFF. Filled out from reference TRBV11-2 and TRBJ2-1, the complete variable domain reads EAGVAQSPRYKIIEKRQSVAFWCNPISGHATLYWYQQILGQGPKLLIQFQNNGVVDDSQLPKDRFSAERLKGVDSTLKIQPAKLEDSAVYLCASSSTSGRGINEQFFGPGTRLTVL.

This sequence joins TRBV15 and TRBJ1-2; TRBD1 agrees at 7 bases. V lost 0 bases to trimming and J lost 4 bases; unmatched junction nucleotides: 11. CDR1 and CDR2 (germline): LNHNV, YYDKDF (reference sequence). This CDR3 has 17 amino acids. CDR3 coding DNA: TGTGCCACCAGCAGAGAGGGGGGACAGTCGGAGGTCTATGGCTACACCTTC. It codes for CATSREGGQSEVYGYTF. The full variable domain, completed using reference TRBV15 and TRBJ1-2, is DAMVIQNPRYQVTQFGKPVTLSCSQTLNHNVMYWYQQKSSQAPKLLFHYYDKDFNNEADTPDNFQSRRPNTSFCFLDIRSPGLGDTAMYLCATSREGGQSEVYGYTFGSGTRLTVV.

J is TRBJ2-3 and V is TRBV6-4, with TRBD2 matching over 14 bases. Unmatched junction bases numbered 2, after V lost 2 bases and J lost 4 bases. Per the germline V gene, CDR1 is MRHNA and CDR2 is SNTAGT. The CDR3 extends over 16 amino acids. In nucleotides, the CDR3 is TGTGCCAGCAGTGACGGGACTAGCGGGAGTTCAGATACGCAGTATTTT. This encodes CASSDGTSGSSDTQYF.

CDR3 bases: TGTGCCAGCAGCTTAAGCGTTATCTATGGCTACACCTTC. Protein sequence: CASSLSVIYGYTF. The chain has TRBV7-2 and TRBJ1-2, with D hard to call. CDR1 is SGHTA, CDR2 FQGNSA, per germline. V lost 2 bases and J 4 bases, leaving 8 bases between the germline ends. This CDR3 contains 13 residues.

The genes are TRBV19 and TRBJ1-5; D unclear. From germline, CDR1 is LNHDA and CDR2 SQIVND (reference sequence). The germline V and J ends were trimmed by 6 bases and 0 bases, with 12 bases remaining between them. This CDR3 comprises 15 residues. CDR3 region: CASRTTAYSNQPQHF. The CDR3 DNA follows: TGTGCCAGTAGGACGACTGCGTATAGCAATCAGCCCCAGCATTTT. Using reference TRBV19 and TRBJ1-5 for the parts outside the CDR3, the full variable domain is DGGITQSPKYLFRKEGQNVTLSCEQNLNHDAMYWYRQDPGQGLRLIYYSQIVNDFQKGDIAEGYSVSREKKESFPLTVTSAQKNPTAFYLCASRTTAYSNQPQHFGDGTRLSIL.

The chain uses TRBV2 and TRBJ1-2; TRBD1 is a possible D gene (5 bases). The germline V gene encodes CDR1 SNHLY and CDR2 FYNNEI. The CDR3 contains 16 residues. With 6 bases removed from V and 2 bases from J, the gap between germline ends came to 19 bases. The CDR3 loop reads CASSPRDRTTNYGYTF. CDR3 coding DNA: TGTGCCAGCAGCCCCCGGGACCGAACAACCAACTATGGCTACACCTTC.

In this sample, this clone turned up a few times. This chain joins TRBV16 and TRBJ1-1; D gene ambiguous. The V and J ends lost 4 bases and 1 base respectively, with 16 bases between them. Germline CDR1 KGHSY, CDR2 FQNENV. This CDR3 spans 16 amino acids. CDR3 sequence (DNA): TGTGCCAGCAGCCCAAGGCTTTCGAGTGCGAACACTGAAGCTTTCTTT. This encodes CASSPRLSSANTEAFF. The full variable domain, in which reference TRBV16 and TRBJ1-1 provide the parts outside the CDR3, is GEEVAQTPKHLVRGEGQKAKLYCAPIKGHSYVFWYQQVLKNEFKFLISFQNENVFDETGMPKERFSAKCLPNSPCSLEIQATKLEDSAVYFCASSPRLSSANTEAFFGQGTRLTVV.

The V and J genes are TRBV11-2 and TRBJ2-7; maybe TRBD1 (5 bases). The CDR3 runs to 14 residues. Per germline, CDR1 SGHAT and CDR2 FQNNGV. Trimming pared 5 bases from V and 2 bases from J, leaving 13 bases between. DNA for the CDR3: TGTGCCAGCAGCATCGATGGCAGGGCCTACGAGCAGTACTTC. Its translation: CASSIDGRAYEQYF.